A selection of T cell receptor beta chains follows, all from one sample in a study of molecular identifiers for immune sequencing clone quantification. One entry per CDR3 protein, called by TCRdb with MiXCR from the PCR reads. The sample has around 470,000 distinct CDR3 sequences; over 20% are singletons. The sequencing sample was made of naive CD8+ T cells from blood, with Jurkat cell RNA spiked in. Receptors originate from a human donor in good health. Some libraries in this study had Jurkat cell RNA spiked in. Each CDR3 is given with its conserved first and last residue. The D gene is left open where the match is weak. Clone size appears in some rows only: once, few, many, or a class for an expanded clone.

CASSYGVGRDEQYF	TGTGCCAGCAGTTACGGAGTGGGGAGGGACGAGCAGTACTTC	TRBD2	many	TRBV6-5	TRBJ2-7
CASSLAGNEEKLFF	TGTGCCAGCAGCTTAGCAGGGAACGAGGAAAAACTGTTTTTT	.	few	TRBV13	TRBJ1-4
CASSLGGSSGNTIYF	TGTGCCAGCAGCTTAGGGGGGAGCTCTGGAAACACCATATATTTT	.	.	TRBV7-9	TRBJ1-3
CASRDEPYEQYF	TGTGCCAGCCGGGACGAGCCCTACGAGCAGTACTTC	.	.	TRBV5-5	TRBJ2-7
CASSRRPAPEAFF	TGTGCCAGCAGCCGGAGGCCAGCCCCTGAAGCTTTCTTT	.	many	TRBV7-9	TRBJ1-1
CASSQERSPVTEAFF	TGCGCCAGCAGCCAAGAAAGGTCCCCTGTCACTGAAGCTTTCTTT	.	many	TRBV4-3	TRBJ1-1
CASSTLDETYEQYF	TGTGCCAGTAGTACGCTCGATGAAACCTACGAGCAGTACTTC	.	many	TRBV19	TRBJ2-7
CASSVERGAGELFF	TGTGCCAGCAGCGTAGAGAGGGGGGCCGGGGAGCTGTTTTTT	.	few	TRBV9	TRBJ2-2
CASSASFGYEQYF	TGTGCCAGTAGTGCGTCGTTCGGATACGAGCAGTACTTC	.	few	TRBV19	TRBJ2-7
CASSTSVSGIETQYF	TGTGCCAGCAGCACCAGTGTGAGCGGGATAGAGACCCAGTACTTC	TRBD2	many	TRBV5-6	TRBJ2-5
CASSIGQLVSEDTEAFF	TGTGCCAGTAGTATAGGACAGCTTGTCTCGGAGGACACTGAAGCTTTCTTT	.	.	TRBV19	TRBJ1-1
CASSQNWGEQYF	TGTGCCAGCAGCCAAAACTGGGGCGAGCAGTACTTC	.	few	TRBV27	TRBJ2-7
CSAVQVRRSYEQYF	TGCAGTGCTGTACAGGTACGACGTTCCTACGAGCAGTACTTC	.	few	TRBV20-1	TRBJ2-7
CASSYLRQNTEAFF	TGTGCCAGCAGTTACCTGAGGCAGAACACTGAAGCTTTCTTT	.	many	TRBV6-2/TRBV6-3	TRBJ1-1
CASRLDGVDTDTQYF	TGTGCCAGCAGGTTGGACGGGGTAGACACAGATACGCAGTATTTT	.	.	TRBV12-3/TRBV12-4	TRBJ2-3
CASSPPGTEKETQYF	TGTGCCAGCAGCCCACCCGGGACCGAGAAAGAGACCCAGTACTTC	.	few	TRBV7-9	TRBJ2-5
CASSLVGSDGYTF	TGTGCCAGCAGTTTGGTAGGGTCGGATGGCTACACCTTC	.	few	TRBV28	TRBJ1-2
CASSDSSGGLQYF	TGTGCCAGCAGCGACTCTAGCGGGGGCCTGCAGTATTTT	TRBD2	few	TRBV5-6	TRBJ2-3
CSARGNWLGQGLEAFF	TGCAGTGCTAGAGGGAACTGGTTGGGACAGGGGCTTGAAGCTTTCTTT	TRBD1	many	TRBV20-1	TRBJ1-1
CASSLRLAERKTQYF	TGTGCCAGCAGTTTGAGACTAGCGGAGAGGAAGACCCAGTACTTC	TRBD2	.	TRBV27	TRBJ2-5
CASSSTLETQYF	TGTGCCAGCAGTTCGACCTTAGAGACCCAGTACTTC	.	few	TRBV6-2/TRBV6-3	TRBJ2-5
CAISDGLQETQYF	TGTGCCATCAGCGACGGGCTACAAGAGACCCAGTACTTC	.	many	TRBV10-3	TRBJ2-5
CAWSVLAETQYF	TGTGCCTGGAGTGTACTAGCGGAGACCCAGTACTTC	TRBD2	many	TRBV30	TRBJ2-5
CSARVQGLSTDTQYF	TGCAGTGCTAGGGTGCAGGGGTTGAGCACAGATACGCAGTATTTT	.	many	TRBV20-1	TRBJ2-3
CAWSNTGVDTQYF	TGTGCCTGGAGCAATACAGGGGTGGATACGCAGTATTTT	TRBD1	.	TRBV30	TRBJ2-3
CASSLWVSSDEQFF	TGCGCCAGCAGCTTGTGGGTTAGCAGCGATGAGCAGTTCTTC	.	few	TRBV5-1	TRBJ2-1
CASSYSVSGGASSYNEQFF	TGTGCCAGCAGTTACTCGGTTAGCGGGGGGGCGAGCTCCTACAATGAGCAGTTCTTC	TRBD2	.	TRBV6-5	TRBJ2-1
CASTPGYSYEQYF	TGTGCCAGCACCCCAGGCTACTCCTACGAGCAGTACTTC	.	few	TRBV2	TRBJ2-7
CASSLRQQYQETQYF	TGTGCCAGCAGCCTAAGACAACAGTACCAAGAGACCCAGTACTTC	.	few	TRBV11-2	TRBJ2-5
CARSPVWGATYNEQFF	TGTGCCCGCAGCCCAGTTTGGGGGGCGACCTACAATGAGCAGTTCTTC	.	once	TRBV5-6	TRBJ2-1
CSVEGLSQGARETQYF	TGCAGCGTTGAAGGTTTGAGCCAGGGAGCGCGGGAGACCCAGTACTTC	.	many	TRBV29-1	TRBJ2-5
CSARDGAALLNTEAFF	TGCAGTGCTAGAGATGGAGCAGCTCTTCTGAACACTGAAGCTTTCTTT	.	.	TRBV20-1	TRBJ1-1
CASSTRQGMNTEAFF	TGTGCCAGCAGTACAAGACAGGGGATGAACACTGAAGCTTTCTTT	TRBD1	.	TRBV27	TRBJ1-1
CASSDGTGAGNTIYF	TGTGCCAGCAGTGATGGGACAGGGGCTGGAAACACCATATATTTT	TRBD1	.	TRBV12-3/TRBV12-4	TRBJ1-3
CASSASVLAKNIQYF	TGTGCCAGCAGTGCTAGCGTACTAGCCAAAAACATTCAGTACTTC	.	.	TRBV12-3/TRBV12-4	TRBJ2-4
CASSFGGRAFF	TGTGCCAGCAGCTTTGGGGGCCGGGCTTTCTTT	.	few	TRBV7-9	TRBJ1-1
CASSVRPTARDESSDTQYF	TGTGCCAGCAGCGTTCGCCCCACTGCCAGGGATGAGTCGTCAGATACGCAGTATTTT	.	many	TRBV9	TRBJ2-3
CASSLAVSPGELFF	TGTGCCAGCAGTTTAGCGGTGTCACCCGGGGAGCTGTTTTTT	.	many	TRBV12-3/TRBV12-4	TRBJ2-2
CASSISGTGKNNEQFF	TGCGCCAGCAGCATCTCCGGGACAGGGAAGAACAATGAGCAGTTCTTC	TRBD1	few	TRBV5-1	TRBJ2-1
CASSLVANPSTDTQYF	TGTGCCAGCAGTTTAGTGGCGAACCCTAGCACAGATACGCAGTATTTT	.	.	TRBV12-3/TRBV12-4	TRBJ2-3
CAWSHNSYEQYF	TGTGCCTGGAGTCATAACAGCTACGAGCAGTACTTC	.	few	TRBV30	TRBJ2-7
CASSLVAIPYEQYF	TGTGCCAGCAGCTTAGTTGCGATACCCTACGAGCAGTACTTC	.	.	TRBV7-9	TRBJ2-7
CASSESSDSRPLHF	TGCGCCAGCAGTGAGTCTAGCGACAGTCGACCCCTCCACTTT	.	few	TRBV10-2	TRBJ1-6
CASSLPSWDLNTEAFF	TGCGCCAGCAGCTTGCCCTCTTGGGACTTGAACACTGAAGCTTTCTTT	.	many	TRBV5-1	TRBJ1-1
CASSDGTSGNTDTQYF	TGTGCCAGCAGCGACGGGACTAGCGGAAACACAGATACGCAGTATTTT	TRBD2	.	TRBV5-6	TRBJ2-3
CASSGSGGVYEQYF	TGTGCCAGCAGCGGTAGCGGGGGGGTATACGAGCAGTACTTC	TRBD2	many	TRBV7-6	TRBJ2-7
CASSGPSRDTGELFF	TGTGCCAGCAGCGGACCCAGTCGAGACACCGGGGAGCTGTTTTTT	.	many	TRBV7-9	TRBJ2-2
CASSLGRANQPQHF	TGTGCCAGCAGCTTAGGCAGGGCGAACCAGCCCCAGCATTTT	.	few	TRBV5-6	TRBJ1-5
CASSLGGVSLSGANVLTF	TGTGCCAGCAGCTTAGGTGGTGTGAGCCTCTCTGGGGCCAACGTCCTGACTTTC	.	.	TRBV7-9	TRBJ2-6
CASSIGTLTPQHF	TGTGCCAGTAGTATAGGGACTTTGACGCCCCAGCATTTT	.	once	TRBV19	TRBJ1-5
CASSYSLWQSGVFNTEAFF	.	.	.	TRBV6-2/TRBV6-3	TRBJ1-1
CASSYRPTGELFF	TGTGCCAGCAGTTATCGTCCCACCGGGGAGCTGTTTTTT	.	.	TRBV6-5	TRBJ2-2
CASSLVRDTNQPQHF	TGTGCCAGCAGCTTGGTTCGGGACACAAATCAGCCCCAGCATTTT	.	.	TRBV5-6	TRBJ1-5
CASSMGNTDTQYF	TGTGCCAGCAGCATGGGAAACACAGATACGCAGTATTTT	.	.	TRBV7-9	TRBJ2-3
CASSKVLVGTRNEAFF	TGTGCCAGTAGTAAAGTTCTTGTAGGGACAAGGAATGAAGCTTTCTTT	.	.	TRBV19	TRBJ1-1
CASSSLGTERNQPQHF	TGTGCCAGCAGCTCCCTCGGGACAGAAAGAAATCAGCCCCAGCATTTT	TRBD1	few	TRBV7-8	TRBJ1-5
CASSYGRSQETQYF	TGTGCCAGCAGTTACGGCAGGTCTCAAGAGACCCAGTACTTC	.	.	TRBV6-5	TRBJ2-5
CASSPLSAGGQYF	TGTGCCAGCAGCCCCCTGTCGGCCGGGGGGCAGTATTTT	.	many	TRBV7-6	TRBJ2-3
CASSQPTEANYGYTF	TGTGCCAGCAGCCAACCGACAGAGGCTAACTATGGCTACACCTTC	.	many	TRBV3-1	TRBJ1-2